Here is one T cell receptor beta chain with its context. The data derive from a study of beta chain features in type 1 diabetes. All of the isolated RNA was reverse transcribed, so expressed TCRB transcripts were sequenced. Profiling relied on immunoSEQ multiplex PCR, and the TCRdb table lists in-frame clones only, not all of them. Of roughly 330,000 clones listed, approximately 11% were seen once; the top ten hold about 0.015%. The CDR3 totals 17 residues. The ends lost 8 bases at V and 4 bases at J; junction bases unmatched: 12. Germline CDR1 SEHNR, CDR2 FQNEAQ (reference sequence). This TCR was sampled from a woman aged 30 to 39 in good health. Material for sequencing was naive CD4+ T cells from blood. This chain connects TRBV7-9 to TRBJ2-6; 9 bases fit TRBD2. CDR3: CASGLAGVSNGANVLTF. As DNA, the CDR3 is TGTGCCAGCGGATTAGCGGGAGTTTCGAACGGGGCCAACGTCCTGACTTTC.